This T cell receptor beta chain came from a study of Graves' ophthalmopathy and Graves' hyperthyroidism. Looking at the study overall: Stable hyperthyroid donors showed no ophthalmopathy during 18 months follow-up.

Concerning this clonotype: As yet, its antigen is unknown.

The study excluded patients with other autoimmune diseases, uncontrolled infections, pregnancy or lactation. Amplified TCR beta CDR3 regions were obtained using RNA transcripts as template. Amplification began with first-round RT-PCR using HTBI primers, then second-round multiplex PCR was performed. Each CDR3 protein gets one entry after TCRdb re-called the multiplex PCR reads with MiXCR. The sample contains around 1,200,000 distinct CDR3 sequences, less than 45% of which appear only once. Study results and limitations: Blood also harbored most expanded thyroid clonotypes above 0.001 frequency. Between ophthalmopathy and stable hyperthyroidism, a 13-signature model drew a separation with around 86% sensitivity and just under 83% specificity.

There are 15 residues in the CDR3. Per germline, CDR1 LNHDA and CDR2 SQIVND (reference sequence). Between the trimmed V and J ends, which lost 4 bases and 3 bases, there was a span of 15 bases. The gene calls are TRBV19 and TRBJ1-1; D is unresolved. This clonotype was obtained from an adult man with Graves' hyperthyroidism. The material sequenced was peripheral blood or thyroid tissue (not recorded which). The CDR3 DNA sequence: TGTGCCAGTAGTACCGCCGGGGAACCAGACACTGAAGCTTTCTTT. Translation: CASSTAGEPDTEAFF.